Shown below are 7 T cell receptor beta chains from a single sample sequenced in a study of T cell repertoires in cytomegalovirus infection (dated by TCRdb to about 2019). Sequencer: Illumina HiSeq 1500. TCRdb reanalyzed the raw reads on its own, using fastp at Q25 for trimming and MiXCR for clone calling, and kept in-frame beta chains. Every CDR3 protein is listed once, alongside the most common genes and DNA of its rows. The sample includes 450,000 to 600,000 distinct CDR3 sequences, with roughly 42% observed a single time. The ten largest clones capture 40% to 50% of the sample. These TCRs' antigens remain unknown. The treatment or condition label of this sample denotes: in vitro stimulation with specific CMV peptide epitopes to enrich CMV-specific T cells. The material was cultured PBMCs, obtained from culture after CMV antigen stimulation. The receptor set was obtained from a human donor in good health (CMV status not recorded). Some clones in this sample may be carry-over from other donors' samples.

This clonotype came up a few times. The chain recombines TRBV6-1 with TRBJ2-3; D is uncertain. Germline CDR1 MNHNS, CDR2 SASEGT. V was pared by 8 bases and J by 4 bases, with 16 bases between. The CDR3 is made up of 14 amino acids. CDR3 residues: CASGISWQADTQYF. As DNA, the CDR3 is TGTGCCAGCGGGATAAGTTGGCAGGCAGATACGCAGTATTTT.

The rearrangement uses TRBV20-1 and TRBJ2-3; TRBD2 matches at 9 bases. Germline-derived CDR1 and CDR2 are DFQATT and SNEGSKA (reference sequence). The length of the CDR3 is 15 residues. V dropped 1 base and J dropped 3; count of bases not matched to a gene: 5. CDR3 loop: CSARGSGRSTDTQYF. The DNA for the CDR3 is TGCAGTGCTAGAGGGAGCGGGAGGAGTACAGATACGCAGTATTTT.

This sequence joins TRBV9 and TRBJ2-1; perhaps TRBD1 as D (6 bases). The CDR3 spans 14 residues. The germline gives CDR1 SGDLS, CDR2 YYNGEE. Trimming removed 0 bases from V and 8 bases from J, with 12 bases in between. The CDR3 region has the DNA TGTGCCAGCAGCGTAGAACAGGGTGTCGATGAGCAGTTCTTC. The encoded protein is CASSVEQGVDEQFF.

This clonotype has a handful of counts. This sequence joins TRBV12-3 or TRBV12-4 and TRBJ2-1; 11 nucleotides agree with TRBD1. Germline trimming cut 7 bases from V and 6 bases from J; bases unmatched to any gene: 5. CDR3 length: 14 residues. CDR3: CASIAGTGGNEQFF. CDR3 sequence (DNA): TGTGCCAGCATCGCCGGGACAGGGGGCAATGAGCAGTTCTTC.

Here the CDR3 DNA reads TGTGCCAGCAGCGACCGCAGGGGAAGATCCTATAATTCACCCCTCCACTTT. Translating gives CASSDRRGRSYNSPLHF. The chain links TRBV7-2 to TRBJ1-6; D perhaps matches TRBD1 (6 bases). Per germline, CDR1 SGHTA and CDR2 FQGNSA. CDR3 length: 17 residues. V was pared by 5 bases and J by 1 base, with 15 bases between.

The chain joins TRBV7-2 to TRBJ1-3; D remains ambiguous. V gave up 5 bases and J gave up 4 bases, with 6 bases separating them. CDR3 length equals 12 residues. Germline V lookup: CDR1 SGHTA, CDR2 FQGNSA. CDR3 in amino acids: CASSISGNTIYF. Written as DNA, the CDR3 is TGTGCCAGCAGCATTTCGGGAAACACCATATATTTT.

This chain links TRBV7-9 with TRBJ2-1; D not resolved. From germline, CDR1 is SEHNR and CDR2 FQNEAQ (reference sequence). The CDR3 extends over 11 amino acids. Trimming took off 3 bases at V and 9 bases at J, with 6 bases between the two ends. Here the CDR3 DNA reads TGTGCCAGCAGCTTGATGACTGAGCAGTTCTTC. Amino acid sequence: CASSLMTEQFF.